This T cell receptor (beta chain) was observed in a study of T cell responses to AZD1222 COVID-19 vaccine. The study, taken as a whole, reports: Spike-specific TCR repertoires showed rising breadth and depth after two AZD1222 doses. Repertoires were obtained only post-peak T cell response.

The CDR3 length is 15 residues. Germline V gene data show CDR1 as SGHRS and CDR2 as YFSETQ. V shed 0 bases and J shed 1 base, with 10 bases lying between them. Some clones are missing from TCRdb's copy, which holds only in-frame ones; the method was immunoSEQ multiplex PCR. The data contain 75,000 to 95,000 clones, roughly 89% of them singletons. As to this clone: Its specificity is not known.

The receptor was isolated from an adult in good health. The chain is built from TRBV5-1 and TRBJ1-1; D unclear. Sample: peripheral blood, taken on day 0 of MenACWY control vaccination. The CDR3 here is CASSLAGRENTEAFF. For the CDR3, the DNA is TGCGCCAGCAGCTTGGCGGGCAGAGAGAACACTGAAGCTTTCTTT. Complete variable domain (other parts from reference TRBV5-1 and TRBJ1-1): KAGVTQTPRYLIKTRGQQVTLSCSPISGHRSVSWYQQTPGQGLQFLFEYFSETQRNKGNFPGRFSGRQFSNSRSEMNVSTLELGDSALYLCASSLAGRENTEAFFGQGTRLTVV.